This TCR beta chain was captured by sequencing in a study of cytomegalovirus exposure and HLA in healthy donors. There are a few counts of this clone. Germline assignment: CDR1 SGHRS and CDR2 YFSETQ. With V trimmed by 5 bases and J by 1 base, 5 bases remained unmatched. The CDR3 is made up of 14 amino acids. Vbeta (60) and Jbeta (13) primers were used in the PCR. Here immunoSEQ multiplex PCR was the method, and the copy in TCRdb shows in-frame clones only, minus some. The sample contains 99,000 or so clones, 10% of which appear only once. This chain uses TRBV5-1 with TRBJ1-1, with TRBD1 identical over 7 bases. This TCR derives from a man aged 35 to 55 in good health and CMV-seropositive. Source material: PBMCs. This CDR3 is CASRARQGNTEAFF. The DNA of the CDR3 is TGCGCCAGCAGGGCCCGACAGGGGAACACTGAAGCTTTCTTT.